This T cell receptor (beta chain) was recorded in a study of graft-versus-host responses after intestinal transplantation. Background on the study: Recipients got multivisceral, liver-intestinal, or isolated intestinal transplants. Anti-thymocyte globulin was used for induction in all recipients, who then took tacrolimus and steroids for roughly three years. Study-level results: GvH clones occurred in recipient marrow; some first appeared in ileum or blood. Where graft-donor T cell macrochimerism was present, patients had high graft-versus-host to host-versus-graft clonal ratios in allografts.

Some clones are missing from TCRdb's copy, which holds only in-frame ones; the method was immunoSEQ multiplex PCR. The table records 60,000 to 75,000 clones, 70% to 90% of them present only once. Comment on this clone: Its antigen remains unidentified.

J lost 5 bases, V lost 5 bases, and 12 bases had no gene match. Germline assignment: CDR1 SNHLY and CDR2 FYNNEI. The CDR3 runs 17 residues. This chain connects TRBV2 to TRBJ1-2, with 12 bases matching TRBD1. The TCR sequence derives from a human donor who received an intestinal transplant. The sequencing used unstimulated CD8+ T cells sorted from spleen or lymph node cells, collected before intestinal transplant. CDR3: CASSSGTGGDLRYGYTF. The CDR3 DNA sequence: TGTGCCAGCAGTTCCGGGACAGGGGGCGACTTAAGATATGGCTACACCTTC. Together with reference TRBV2 and TRBJ1-2, the CDR3 gives the full variable domain: EPEVTQTPSHQVTQMGQEVILRCVPISNHLYFYWYRQILGQKVEFLVSFYNNEISEKSEIFDDQFSVERPDGSNFTLKIRSTKLEDSAMYFCASSSGTGGDLRYGYTFGSGTRLTVV.